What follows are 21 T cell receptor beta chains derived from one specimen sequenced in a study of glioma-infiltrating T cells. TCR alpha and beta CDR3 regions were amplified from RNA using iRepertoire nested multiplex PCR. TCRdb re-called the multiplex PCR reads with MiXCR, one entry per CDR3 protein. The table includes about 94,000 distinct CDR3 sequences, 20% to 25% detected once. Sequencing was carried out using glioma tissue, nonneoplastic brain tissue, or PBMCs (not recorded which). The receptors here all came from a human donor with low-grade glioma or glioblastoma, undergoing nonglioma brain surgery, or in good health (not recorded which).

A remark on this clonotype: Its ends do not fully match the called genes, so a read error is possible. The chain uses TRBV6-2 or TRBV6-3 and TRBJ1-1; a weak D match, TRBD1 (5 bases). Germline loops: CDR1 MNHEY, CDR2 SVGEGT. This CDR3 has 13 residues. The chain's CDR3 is CASGYSKGVEAFF. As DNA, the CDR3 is TGTGCCAGCGGTTACTCTAAAGGGGTCGAAGCTTTCTTT.

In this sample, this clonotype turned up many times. The CDR3 DNA reads TGTGCCACCAGTGATACAGGGGTTAGGAATGAGCAGTTCTTC. It is translated as CATSDTGVRNEQFF. The genes are TRBV24-1 and TRBJ2-1; 7 bases are a match to TRBD1. Germline V gene lookup returns CDR1 KGHDR and CDR2 SFDVKD. This CDR3 comprises 14 residues. Trimming cost V 3 bases and J 7 bases; bases outside gene matches: 5.

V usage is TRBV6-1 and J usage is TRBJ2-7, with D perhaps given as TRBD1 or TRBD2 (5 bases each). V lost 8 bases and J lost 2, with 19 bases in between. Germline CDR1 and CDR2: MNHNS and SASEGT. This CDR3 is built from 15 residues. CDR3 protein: CASAIDSEGPYEQYF. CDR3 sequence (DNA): TGTGCCAGCGCCATCGATTCAGAGGGACCCTACGAGCAGTACTTC.

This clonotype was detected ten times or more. CDR3 protein: CALERLATTDTQYF. The CDR3 DNA follows: TGTGCCTTAGAACGACTAGCCACAACAGATACGCAGTATTTT. The chain joins TRBV7-2 to TRBJ2-3, with 7 bases that match TRBD2. Per the germline V gene, CDR1 is SGHTA and CDR2 is FQGNSA. The CDR3 totals 14 residues. J gave up 3 bases and V 11 bases, and 11 bases lay outside the gene matches.

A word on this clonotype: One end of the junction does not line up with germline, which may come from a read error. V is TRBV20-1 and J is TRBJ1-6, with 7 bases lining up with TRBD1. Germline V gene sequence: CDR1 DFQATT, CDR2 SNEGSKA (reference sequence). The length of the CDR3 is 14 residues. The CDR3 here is CSASLGQRGSLLHF. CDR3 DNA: TGCAGTGCCTCCCTGGGACAGCGTGGATCACTCCTCCACTTT.

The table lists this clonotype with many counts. CDR3 region: CSARNGDRNEQFF. CDR3 DNA sequence: TGCAGTGCTAGAAACGGGGACCGCAATGAGCAGTTCTTC. The genes are TRBV20-1 and TRBJ2-1; D might be TRBD1 or TRBD2, each matching 5 bases. Germline V lookup: CDR1 DFQATT, CDR2 SNEGSKA (reference sequence). The V end was cut by 2 bases, the J end by 6 bases, with 11 bases between. This CDR3 contains 13 residues.

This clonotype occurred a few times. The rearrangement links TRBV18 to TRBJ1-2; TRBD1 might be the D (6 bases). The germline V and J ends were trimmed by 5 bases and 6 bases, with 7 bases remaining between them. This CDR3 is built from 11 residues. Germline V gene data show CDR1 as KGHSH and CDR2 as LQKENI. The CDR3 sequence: CASSSGDGYTF. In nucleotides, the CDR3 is TGTGCCAGCTCATCAGGGGATGGCTACACCTTC.

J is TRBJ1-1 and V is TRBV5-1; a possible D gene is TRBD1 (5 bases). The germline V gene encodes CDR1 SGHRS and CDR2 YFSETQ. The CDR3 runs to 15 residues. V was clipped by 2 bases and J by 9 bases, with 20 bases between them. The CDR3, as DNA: TGCGCCAGCAGCTTATGGTCTGGGCAGGGCCAAAAAGCTTTCTTT. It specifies CASSLWSGQGQKAFF.

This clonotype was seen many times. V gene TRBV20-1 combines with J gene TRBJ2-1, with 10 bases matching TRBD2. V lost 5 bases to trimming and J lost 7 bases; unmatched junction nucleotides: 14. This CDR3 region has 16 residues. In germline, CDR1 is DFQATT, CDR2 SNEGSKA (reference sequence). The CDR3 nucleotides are TGCAGTGCTGTGTTGTCGGAGCGGGGGGGCCCGAATGAGCAGTTCTTC. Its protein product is CSAVLSERGGPNEQFF.

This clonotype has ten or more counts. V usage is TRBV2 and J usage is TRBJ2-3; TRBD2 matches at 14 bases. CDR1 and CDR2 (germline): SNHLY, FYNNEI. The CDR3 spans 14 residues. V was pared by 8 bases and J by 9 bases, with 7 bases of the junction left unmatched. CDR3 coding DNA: TGTGCCAGCGAGGACGGGACTAGCGGGGGAACGCAGTATTTT. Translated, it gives CASEDGTSGGTQYF. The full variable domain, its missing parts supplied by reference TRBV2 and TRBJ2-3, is EPEVTQTPSHQVTQMGQEVILRCVPISNHLYFYWYRQILGQKVEFLVSFYNNEISEKSEIFDDQFSVERPDGSNFTLKIRSTKLEDSAMYFCASEDGTSGGTQYFGPGTRLTVL.

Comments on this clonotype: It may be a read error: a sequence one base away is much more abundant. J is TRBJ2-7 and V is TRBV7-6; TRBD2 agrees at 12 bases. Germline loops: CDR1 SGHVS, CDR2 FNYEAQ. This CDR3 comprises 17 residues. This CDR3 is CASSLSAGLAGTYEQCF. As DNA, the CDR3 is TGTGCCAGCAGCTTATCGGCGGGACTAGCGGGTACCTACGAGCAGTGCTTC.

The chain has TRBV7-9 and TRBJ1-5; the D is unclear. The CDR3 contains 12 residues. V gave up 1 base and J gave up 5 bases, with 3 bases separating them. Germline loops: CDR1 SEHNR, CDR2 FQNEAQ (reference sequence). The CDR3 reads CASSLEDQPQHF. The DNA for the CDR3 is TGTGCCAGCAGCTTAGAGGATCAGCCCCAGCATTTT. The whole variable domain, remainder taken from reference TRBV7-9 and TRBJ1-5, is DTGVSQNPRHKITKRGQNVTFRCDPISEHNRLYWYRQTLGQGPEFLTYFQNEAQLEKSRLLSDRFSAERPKGSFSTLEIQRTEQGDSAMYLCASSLEDQPQHFGDGTRLSIL.

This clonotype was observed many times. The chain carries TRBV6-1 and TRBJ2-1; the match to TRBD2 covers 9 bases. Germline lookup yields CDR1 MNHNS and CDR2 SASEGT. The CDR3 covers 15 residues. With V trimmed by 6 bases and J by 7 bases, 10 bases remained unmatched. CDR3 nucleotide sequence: TGTGCCAGCAGATACGGCGGTAGCGGGGGAAATGAGCAGTTCTTC. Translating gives CASRYGGSGGNEQFF.

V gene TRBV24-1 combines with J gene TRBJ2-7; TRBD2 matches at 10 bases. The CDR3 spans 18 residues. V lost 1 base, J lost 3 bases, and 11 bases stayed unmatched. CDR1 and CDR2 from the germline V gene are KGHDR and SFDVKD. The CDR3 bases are TGTGCCACCAGTGATTTCTCCCTGGCTAGCGGGGGTTGCTACGAGCAGTACTTC. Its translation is CATSDFSLASGGCYEQYF.

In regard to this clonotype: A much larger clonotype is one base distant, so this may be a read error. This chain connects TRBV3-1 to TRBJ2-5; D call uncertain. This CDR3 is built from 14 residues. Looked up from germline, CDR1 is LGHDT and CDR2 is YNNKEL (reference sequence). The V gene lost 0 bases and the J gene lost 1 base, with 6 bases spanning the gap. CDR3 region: CASSQEGSQETQYF. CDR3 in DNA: TGTGCCAGCAGCCAAGAGGGGTCCCAAGAGACCCAGTACTTC.

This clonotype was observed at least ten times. CDR3 DNA: TGTGCCAGTAGCGACAGGGCCCGCAATCAGCCCCAGCATTTT. This sequence encodes CASSDRARNQPQHF. The V call is TRBV19, the J call TRBJ1-5, with 7 positions matching TRBD1. The length of the CDR3 is 14 residues. The germline V gene encodes CDR1 LNHDA and CDR2 SQIVND (reference sequence). Trimming cost V 6 bases and J 2 bases; bases outside gene matches: 4.

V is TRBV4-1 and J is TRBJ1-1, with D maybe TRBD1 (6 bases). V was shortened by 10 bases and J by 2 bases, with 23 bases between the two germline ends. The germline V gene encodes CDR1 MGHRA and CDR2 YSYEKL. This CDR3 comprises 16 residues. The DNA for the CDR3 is TGCGCCATCATCCAATATTGGGGGCAGGTTAACACTGAAGCTTTCTTT. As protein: CAIIQYWGQVNTEAFF.

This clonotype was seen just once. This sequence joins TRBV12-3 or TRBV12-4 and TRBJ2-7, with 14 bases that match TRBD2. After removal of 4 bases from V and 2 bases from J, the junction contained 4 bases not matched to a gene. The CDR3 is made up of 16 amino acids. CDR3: CASSSGTSGSTYEQYF. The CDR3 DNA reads TGTGCCAGCAGTTCGGGGACTAGCGGGAGTACCTACGAGCAGTACTTC.

DNA of the CDR3: TGCAGTGCTAGCCCCAGGGGTAGCAATCAGCCCCAGCATTTT. As protein: CSASPRGSNQPQHF. V usage is TRBV20-1 and J usage is TRBJ1-5; tentatively, D is TRBD1 (6 bases). Trimming stripped 3 bases from V and 0 bases from J, with 9 bases between. This CDR3 comprises 14 residues. Germline lookup yields CDR1 DFQATT and CDR2 SNEGSKA (reference sequence).

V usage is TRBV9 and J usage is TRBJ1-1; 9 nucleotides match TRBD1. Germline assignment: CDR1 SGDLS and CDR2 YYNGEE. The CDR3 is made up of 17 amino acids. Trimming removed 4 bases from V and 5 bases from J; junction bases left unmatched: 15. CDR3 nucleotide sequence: TGTGCCAGCAGCCCTCGCCGGGGACAGGGTGTCATAACTGAAGCTTTCTTT. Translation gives CASSPRRGQGVITEAFF.

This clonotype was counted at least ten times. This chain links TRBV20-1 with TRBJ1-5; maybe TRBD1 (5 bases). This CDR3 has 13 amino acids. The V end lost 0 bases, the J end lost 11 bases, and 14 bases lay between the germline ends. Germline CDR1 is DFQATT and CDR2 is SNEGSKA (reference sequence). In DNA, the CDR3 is TGCAGTGCTAGAGAGGCCGACAGCGTAACCCAGCATTTT. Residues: CSAREADSVTQHF.